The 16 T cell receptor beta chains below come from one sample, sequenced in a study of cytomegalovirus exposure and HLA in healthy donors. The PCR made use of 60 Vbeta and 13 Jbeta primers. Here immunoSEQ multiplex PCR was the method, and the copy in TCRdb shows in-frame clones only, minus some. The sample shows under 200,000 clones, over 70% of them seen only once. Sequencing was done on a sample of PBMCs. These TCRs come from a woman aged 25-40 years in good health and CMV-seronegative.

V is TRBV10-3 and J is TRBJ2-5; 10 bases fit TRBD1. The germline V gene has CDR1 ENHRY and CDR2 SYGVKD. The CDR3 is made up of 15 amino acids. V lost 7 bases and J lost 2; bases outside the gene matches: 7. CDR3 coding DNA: TGTGCCATCAAATTGGGGACAGGGGAACAAGAGACCCAGTACTTC. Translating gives CAIKLGTGEQETQYF.

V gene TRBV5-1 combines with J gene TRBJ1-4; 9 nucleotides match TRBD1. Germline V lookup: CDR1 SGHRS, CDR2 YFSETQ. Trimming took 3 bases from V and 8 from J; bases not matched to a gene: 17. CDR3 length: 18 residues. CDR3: CASSYSGTGNQRDEKLFF. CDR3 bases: TGCGCCAGCAGCTACTCCGGGACAGGGAATCAGAGGGACGAAAAACTGTTTTTT. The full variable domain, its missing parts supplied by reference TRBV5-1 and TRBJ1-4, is KAGVTQTPRYLIKTRGQQVTLSCSPISGHRSVSWYQQTPGQGLQFLFEYFSETQRNKGNFPGRFSGRQFSNSRSEMNVSTLELGDSALYLCASSYSGTGNQRDEKLFFGSGTQLSVL.

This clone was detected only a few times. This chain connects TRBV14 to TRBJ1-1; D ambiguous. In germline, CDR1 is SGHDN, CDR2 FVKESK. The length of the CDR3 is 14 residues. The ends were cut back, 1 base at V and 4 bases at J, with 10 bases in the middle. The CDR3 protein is CASSQARAGTEAFF. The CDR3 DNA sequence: TGTGCCAGCAGCCAAGCCCGAGCAGGCACTGAAGCTTTCTTT.

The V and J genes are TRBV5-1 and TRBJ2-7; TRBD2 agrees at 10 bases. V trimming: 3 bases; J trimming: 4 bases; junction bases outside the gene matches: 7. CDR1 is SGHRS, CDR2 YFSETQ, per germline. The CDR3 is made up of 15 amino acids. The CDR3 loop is CASSSSGLALYEQYF. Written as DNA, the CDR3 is TGCGCCAGCAGCTCCTCGGGACTAGCGCTATACGAGCAGTACTTC.

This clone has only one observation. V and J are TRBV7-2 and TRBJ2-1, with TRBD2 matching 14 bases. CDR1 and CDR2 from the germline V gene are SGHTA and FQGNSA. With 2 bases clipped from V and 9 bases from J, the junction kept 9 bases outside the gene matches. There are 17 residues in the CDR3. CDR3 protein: CASSLLGLAGVGVEQFF. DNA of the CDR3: TGTGCCAGCAGCTTATTGGGACTAGCGGGGGTCGGGGTTGAGCAGTTCTTC.

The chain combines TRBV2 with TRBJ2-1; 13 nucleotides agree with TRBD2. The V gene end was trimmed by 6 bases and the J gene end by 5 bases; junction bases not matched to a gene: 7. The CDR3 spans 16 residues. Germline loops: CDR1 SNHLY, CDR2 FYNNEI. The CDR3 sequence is CASSVRGLAGNNEQFF. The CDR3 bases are TGTGCCAGCAGCGTCCGGGGACTAGCGGGGAACAATGAGCAGTTCTTC.

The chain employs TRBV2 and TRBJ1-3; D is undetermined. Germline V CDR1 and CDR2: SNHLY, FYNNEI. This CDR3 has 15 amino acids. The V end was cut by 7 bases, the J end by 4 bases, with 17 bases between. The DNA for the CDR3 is TGTGCCAGCACCGGAAGGACGTCGGGAGGAAACACCATATATTTT. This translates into CASTGRTSGGNTIYF.

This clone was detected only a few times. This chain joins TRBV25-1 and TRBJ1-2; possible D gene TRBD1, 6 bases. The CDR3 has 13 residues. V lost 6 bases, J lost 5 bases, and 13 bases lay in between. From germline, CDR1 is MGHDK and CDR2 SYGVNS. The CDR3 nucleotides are TGTGCCAGCAGCACAGGGTGGAGGTATGGCTACACCTTC. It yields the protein CASSTGWRYGYTF.

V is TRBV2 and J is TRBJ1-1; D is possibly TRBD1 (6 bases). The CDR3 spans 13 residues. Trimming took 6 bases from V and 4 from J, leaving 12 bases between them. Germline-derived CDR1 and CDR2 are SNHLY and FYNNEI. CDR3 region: CASRGEGGTEAFF. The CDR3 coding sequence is TGTGCCAGCAGGGGGGAAGGGGGCACTGAAGCTTTCTTT.

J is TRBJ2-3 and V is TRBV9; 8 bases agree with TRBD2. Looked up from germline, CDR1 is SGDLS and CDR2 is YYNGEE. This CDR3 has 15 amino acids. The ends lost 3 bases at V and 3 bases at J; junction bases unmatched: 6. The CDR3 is CASSESGGRTDTQYF. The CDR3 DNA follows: TGTGCCAGCAGCGAGAGCGGGGGTCGGACAGATACGCAGTATTTT.

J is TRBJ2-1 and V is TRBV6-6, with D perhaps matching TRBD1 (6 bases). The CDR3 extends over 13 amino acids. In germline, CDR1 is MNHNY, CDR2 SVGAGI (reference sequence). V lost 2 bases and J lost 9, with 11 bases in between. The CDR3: CASSYVGAGEQFF. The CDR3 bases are TGTGCCAGCAGTTACGTGGGGGCCGGTGAGCAGTTCTTC.

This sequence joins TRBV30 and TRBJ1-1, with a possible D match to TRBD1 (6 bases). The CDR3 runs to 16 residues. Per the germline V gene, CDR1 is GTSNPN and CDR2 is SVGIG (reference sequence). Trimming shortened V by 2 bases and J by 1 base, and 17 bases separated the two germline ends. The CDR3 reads CAWSSHWPTGNTEAFF. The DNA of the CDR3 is TGTGCCTGGAGTTCTCATTGGCCGACAGGGAACACTGAAGCTTTCTTT.

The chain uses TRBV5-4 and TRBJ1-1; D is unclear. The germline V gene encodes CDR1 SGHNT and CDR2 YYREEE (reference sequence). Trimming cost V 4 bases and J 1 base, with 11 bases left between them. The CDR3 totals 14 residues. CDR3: CASSDPTANTEAFF. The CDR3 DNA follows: TGTGCCAGCAGCGACCCTACAGCGAACACTGAAGCTTTCTTT.

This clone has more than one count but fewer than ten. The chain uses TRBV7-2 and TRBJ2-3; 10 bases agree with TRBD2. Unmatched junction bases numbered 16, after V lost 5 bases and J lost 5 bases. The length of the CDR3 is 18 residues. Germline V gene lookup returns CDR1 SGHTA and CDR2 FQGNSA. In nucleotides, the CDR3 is TGTGCCAGCAGCCGGGTTGTTCGAGCGGGGGGGCGAGAAGATACGCAGTATTTT. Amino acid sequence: CASSRVVRAGGREDTQYF.

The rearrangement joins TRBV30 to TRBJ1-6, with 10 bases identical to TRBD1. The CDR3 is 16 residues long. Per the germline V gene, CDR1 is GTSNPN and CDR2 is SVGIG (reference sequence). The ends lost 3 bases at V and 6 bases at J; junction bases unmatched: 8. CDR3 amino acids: CAWSTSGTGVNSPLHF. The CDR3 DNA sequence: TGTGCCTGGAGCACCTCCGGGACAGGGGTTAATTCACCCCTCCACTTT.

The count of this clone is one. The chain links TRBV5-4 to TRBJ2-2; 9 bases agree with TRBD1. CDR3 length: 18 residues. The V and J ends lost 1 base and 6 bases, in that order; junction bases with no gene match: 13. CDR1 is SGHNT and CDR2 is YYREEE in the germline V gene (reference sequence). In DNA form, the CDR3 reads TGTGCCAGCAGCTTGTTTCCACCGGGACAGGGCCTGGCCGGGGAGCTGTTTTTT. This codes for CASSLFPPGQGLAGELFF.